One sample yielded the 14 T cell receptor beta chains listed below, sequenced in a study of shared clonotypes between healthy human individuals. Terminally differentiated effector memory CD45RA+ cells were excluded from the naive CD8 cells, which were CD45RO-negative and positively selected for CCR7. Generated by immunoSEQ multiplex PCR, the TCRdb table keeps only in-frame clones and is missing some. The profile shows under 1 million clones, 90% to 98% of them singletons. Input material: naive CD8+ T cells sorted from blood. The receptors originated from a man aged 25 to 40 in good health.

The chain couples TRBV15 to TRBJ2-7, with 7 positions matching TRBD1. The CDR3 totals 17 residues. From germline, CDR1 is LNHNV and CDR2 YYDKDF (reference sequence). J lost 2 bases, V lost 2 bases, and 12 bases had no gene match. The CDR3 coding sequence is TGTGCCACCAGCAGAAGGGGACGGGGACAGCGACCCTACGAGCAGTACTTC. It is translated as CATSRRGRGQRPYEQYF.

The chain employs TRBV6-5 and TRBJ2-7; possibly TRBD1 or TRBD2 for D (5 bases each). V was clipped by 2 bases and J by 1 base, with 12 bases between them. Germline assignment: CDR1 MNHEY and CDR2 SVGAGI. CDR3 length equals 15 residues. The CDR3 is CASSYRDGGSYEQYF. As DNA, the CDR3 is TGTGCCAGCAGTTACCGGGACGGAGGATCCTACGAGCAGTACTTC.

The chain employs TRBV2 and TRBJ2-5; D gene unclear. Germline V gene lookup returns CDR1 SNHLY and CDR2 FYNNEI. The V end was cut by 3 bases, the J end by 7 bases, with 9 bases between. This CDR3 comprises 12 residues. CDR3 region: CASSEAAWTQYF. DNA for the CDR3: TGTGCCAGCAGTGAGGCCGCTTGGACCCAGTACTTC.

The chain recombines TRBV18 with TRBJ2-1, with 10 bases aligning to TRBD2. Germline V CDR1 and CDR2: KGHSH, LQKENI. V trimming: 6 bases; J trimming: 5 bases; junction bases outside the gene matches: 13. This CDR3 is built from 17 residues. As DNA, the CDR3 is TGTGCCAGCTCGCCAGCGGGAGGGCCTCTAACTGACAATGAGCAGTTCTTC. It is translated as CASSPAGGPLTDNEQFF.

The V gene is TRBV29-1, the J gene TRBJ2-7, with 13 bases identical to TRBD2. Trimming removed 3 bases from V and 3 bases from J; junction bases left unmatched: 5. This CDR3 has 15 residues. Germline lookup yields CDR1 SQVTM and CDR2 ANQGSEA. The CDR3 DNA follows: TGCAGCGTTGAGCTGGGACTAGCGGGGATCTACGAGCAGTACTTC. Protein sequence: CSVELGLAGIYEQYF.

Here the CDR3 reads CATSRTELLNGYTF. In DNA, the CDR3 is TGTGCCACCAGCAGGACAGAATTACTGAATGGCTACACCTTC. This chain links TRBV15 with TRBJ1-2; D perhaps matches TRBD1 (5 bases). Germline assignment: CDR1 LNHNV and CDR2 YYDKDF (reference sequence). The CDR3 covers 14 residues. Deletions cut 3 bases from V and 6 bases from J, with 14 bases between. The whole variable domain, remainder taken from reference TRBV15 and TRBJ1-2, is DAMVIQNPRYQVTQFGKPVTLSCSQTLNHNVMYWYQQKSSQAPKLLFHYYDKDFNNEADTPDNFQSRRPNTSFCFLDIRSPGLGDTAMYLCATSRTELLNGYTFGSGTRLTVV.

This chain connects TRBV6-1 to TRBJ2-7; no definite D call. The V gene's germline CDR1 is MNHNS and CDR2 SASEGT. The ends were cut back, 6 bases at V and 2 bases at J, with 14 bases in the middle. The CDR3 sequence is 14 residues long. DNA for the CDR3: TGTGCCAGCAGCTACGAAGACGGAACCTACGAGCAGTACTTC. It codes for CASSYEDGTYEQYF.

With regard to this clone: This specimen includes other DNA sequences encoding the same CDR3. V usage is TRBV15 and J usage is TRBJ1-5; D unclear. Germline assignment: CDR1 LNHNV and CDR2 YYDKDF (reference sequence). Trimming left V 0 bases short and J 7 bases short, with 13 bases between. There are 15 residues in the CDR3. The CDR3 DNA follows: TGTGCCACCAGCAGAGATCGTGGGGTTGGGCAGCCCCAGCATTTT. Its protein product is CATSRDRGVGQPQHF.

Concerning this clone: This sample includes further DNA sequences coding for the same CDR3. The chain joins TRBV27 to TRBJ2-7; maybe TRBD1 (5 bases). Trimming shortened V by 4 bases and J by 0 bases, and 7 bases separated the two germline ends. Germline V gene lookup returns CDR1 MNHEY and CDR2 SMNVEV (reference sequence). The CDR3 runs to 13 residues. This chain's CDR3 is CASSSGSSYEQYF. In DNA, the CDR3 is TGTGCCAGCAGTTCAGGGTCCTCCTACGAGCAGTACTTC.

The chain recombines TRBV7-8 with TRBJ2-2; TRBD1 aligns across 8 bases. The CDR3 is 13 amino acids. Germline lookup yields CDR1 SGHVS and CDR2 FQNEAQ. In DNA, the CDR3 is TGTGTTTCAGGGGGCGAGAATGGCGGGGAGCTGTTTTTT. Translation: CVSGGENGGELFF. The complete variable domain, with remaining parts taken from reference TRBV7-8 and TRBJ2-2, reads GAGVSQSPRYKVAKRGQDVALRCDPISGHVSLFWYQQALGQGPEFLTYFQNEAQLDKSGLPSDRFFAERPEGSVSTLKIQRTQQEDSAVYLCVSGGENGGELFFGEGSRLTVL.

The V gene is TRBV7-6, the J gene TRBJ2-3; TRBD2 matches at 12 bases. V shed 0 bases and J 4 bases; nucleotides not matched to a gene: 8. Looked up from germline, CDR1 is SGHVS and CDR2 is FNYEAQ. This CDR3 comprises 18 residues. The CDR3: CASSLALDPSGRADTQYF. CDR3 DNA sequence: TGTGCCAGCAGCTTAGCGCTAGATCCTAGCGGGAGGGCAGATACGCAGTATTTT.

Remarks on this clone: The sample carries other DNA sequences with the same CDR3. This sequence joins TRBV5-4 and TRBJ2-1, with TRBD2 identical over 9 bases. The germline V gene has CDR1 SGHNT and CDR2 YYREEE (reference sequence). Trimming took 4 bases from V and 6 from J; bases not matched to a gene: 5. The CDR3 sequence is 14 residues long. The CDR3, as DNA: TGTGCCAGCAGCGGGGGACTAGCAGGCAATGAGCAGTTCTTC. Protein product: CASSGGLAGNEQFF.

The V call is TRBV6-5, the J call TRBJ2-1; 9 bases are a match to TRBD2. The germline CDR1 and CDR2 sequences are MNHEY and SVGAGI. Trimming removed 2 bases from V and 6 bases from J; junction bases left unmatched: 8. This CDR3 comprises 16 residues. CDR3: CASSYPRGSGSNEQFF. Written as DNA, the CDR3 is TGTGCCAGCAGTTACCCGCGGGGTAGCGGGAGCAATGAGCAGTTCTTC.

The V and J genes are TRBV2 and TRBJ2-1; D not certain. The CDR3 has 13 amino acids. Trimming removed 2 bases from V and 9 bases from J, with 11 bases in between. Germline-derived CDR1 and CDR2 are SNHLY and FYNNEI. CDR3 sequence: CASSERAASEQFF. The CDR3 DNA reads as TGTGCCAGCAGTGAAAGGGCAGCCAGTGAGCAGTTCTTC.